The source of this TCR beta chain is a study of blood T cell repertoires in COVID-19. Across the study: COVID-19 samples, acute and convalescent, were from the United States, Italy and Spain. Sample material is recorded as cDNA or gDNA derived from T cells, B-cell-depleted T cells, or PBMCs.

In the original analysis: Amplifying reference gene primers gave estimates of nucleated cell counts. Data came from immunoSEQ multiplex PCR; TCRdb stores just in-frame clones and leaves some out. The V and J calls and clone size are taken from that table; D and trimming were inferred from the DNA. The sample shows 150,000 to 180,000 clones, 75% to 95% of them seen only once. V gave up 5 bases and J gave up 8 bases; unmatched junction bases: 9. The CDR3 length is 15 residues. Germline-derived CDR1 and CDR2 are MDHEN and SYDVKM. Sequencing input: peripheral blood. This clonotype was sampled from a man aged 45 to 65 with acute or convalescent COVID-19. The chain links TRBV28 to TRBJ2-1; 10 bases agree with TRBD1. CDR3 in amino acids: CASSIPGQGSDEQFF. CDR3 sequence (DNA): TGTGCCAGCAGTATCCCGGGACAGGGGTCCGATGAGCAGTTCTTC.